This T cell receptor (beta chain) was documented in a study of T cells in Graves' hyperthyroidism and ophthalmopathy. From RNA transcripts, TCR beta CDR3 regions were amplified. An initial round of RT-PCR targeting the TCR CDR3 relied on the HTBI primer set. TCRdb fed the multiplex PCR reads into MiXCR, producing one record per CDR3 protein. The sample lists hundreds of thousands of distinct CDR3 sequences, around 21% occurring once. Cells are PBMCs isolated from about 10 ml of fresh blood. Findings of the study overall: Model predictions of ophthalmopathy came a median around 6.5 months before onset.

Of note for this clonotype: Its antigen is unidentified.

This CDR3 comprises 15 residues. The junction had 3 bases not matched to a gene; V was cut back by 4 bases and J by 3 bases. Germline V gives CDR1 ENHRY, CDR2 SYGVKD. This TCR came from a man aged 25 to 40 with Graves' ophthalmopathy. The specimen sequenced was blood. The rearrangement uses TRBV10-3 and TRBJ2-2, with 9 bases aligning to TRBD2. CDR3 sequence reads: CAISGTSADTGELFF. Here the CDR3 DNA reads TGTGCCATCAGTGGGACTAGCGCGGACACCGGGGAGCTGTTTTTT.